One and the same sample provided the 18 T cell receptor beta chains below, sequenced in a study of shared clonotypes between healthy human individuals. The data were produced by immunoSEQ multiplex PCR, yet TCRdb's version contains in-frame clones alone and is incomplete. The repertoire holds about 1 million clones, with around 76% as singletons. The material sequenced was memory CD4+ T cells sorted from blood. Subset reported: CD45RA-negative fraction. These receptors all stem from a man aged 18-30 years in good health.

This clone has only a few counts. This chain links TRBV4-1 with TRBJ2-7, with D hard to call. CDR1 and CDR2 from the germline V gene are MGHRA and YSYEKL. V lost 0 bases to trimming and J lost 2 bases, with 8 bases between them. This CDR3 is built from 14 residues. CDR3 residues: CASSQDLGTYEQYF. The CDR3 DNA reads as TGCGCCAGCAGCCAAGATCTAGGGACCTACGAGCAGTACTTC.

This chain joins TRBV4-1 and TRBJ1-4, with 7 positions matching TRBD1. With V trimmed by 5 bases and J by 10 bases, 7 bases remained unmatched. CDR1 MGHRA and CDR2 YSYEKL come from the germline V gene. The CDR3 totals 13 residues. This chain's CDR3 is CASSARQGGKLFF. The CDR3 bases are TGCGCCAGCAGCGCACGACAGGGAGGAAAACTGTTTTTT.

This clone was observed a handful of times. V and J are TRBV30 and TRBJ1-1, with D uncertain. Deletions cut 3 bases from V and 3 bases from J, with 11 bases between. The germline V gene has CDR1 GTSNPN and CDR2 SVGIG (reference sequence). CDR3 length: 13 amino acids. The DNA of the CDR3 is TGTGCCTGGAGGAGGGTTAAGGACACTGAAGCTTTCTTT. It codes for CAWRRVKDTEAFF.

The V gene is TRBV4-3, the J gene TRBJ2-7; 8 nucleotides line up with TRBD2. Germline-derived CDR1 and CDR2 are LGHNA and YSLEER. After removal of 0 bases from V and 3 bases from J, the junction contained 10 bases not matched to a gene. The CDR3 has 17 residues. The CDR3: CASSQDRPSGSLYEQYF. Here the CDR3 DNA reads TGCGCCAGCAGCCAAGATCGTCCAAGCGGGAGTCTCTACGAGCAGTACTTC.

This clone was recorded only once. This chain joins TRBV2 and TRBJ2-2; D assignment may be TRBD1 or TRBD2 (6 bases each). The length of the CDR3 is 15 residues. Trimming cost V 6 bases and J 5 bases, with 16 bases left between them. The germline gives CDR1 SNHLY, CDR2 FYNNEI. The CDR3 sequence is CASSALGGATGELFF. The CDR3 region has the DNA TGTGCCAGCAGCGCCTTGGGGGGCGCTACCGGGGAGCTGTTTTTT.

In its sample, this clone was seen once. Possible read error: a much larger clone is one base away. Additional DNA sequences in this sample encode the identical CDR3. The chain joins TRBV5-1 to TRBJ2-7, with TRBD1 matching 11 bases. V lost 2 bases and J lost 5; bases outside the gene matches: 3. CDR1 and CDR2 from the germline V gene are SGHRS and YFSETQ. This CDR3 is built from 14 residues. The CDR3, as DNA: TGCGCCAGCAGCTTCCGGACAGGGGGCCACGAGCAGTACTTC. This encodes CASSFRTGGHEQYF.

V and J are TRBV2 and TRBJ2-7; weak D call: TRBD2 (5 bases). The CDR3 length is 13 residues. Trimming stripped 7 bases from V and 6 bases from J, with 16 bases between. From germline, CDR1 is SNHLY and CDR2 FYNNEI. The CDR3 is CASKRAMAGEQYF. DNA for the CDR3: TGTGCCAGCAAGAGGGCTATGGCGGGCGAGCAGTACTTC.

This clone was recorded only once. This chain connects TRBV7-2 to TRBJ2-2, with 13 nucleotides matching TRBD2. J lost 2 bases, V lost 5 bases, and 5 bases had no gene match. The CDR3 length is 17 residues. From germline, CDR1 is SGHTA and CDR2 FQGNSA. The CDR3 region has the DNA TGTGCCAGCAGCCCCCTGGGACTAGCGGGAAACACCGGGGAGCTGTTTTTT. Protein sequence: CASSPLGLAGNTGELFF.

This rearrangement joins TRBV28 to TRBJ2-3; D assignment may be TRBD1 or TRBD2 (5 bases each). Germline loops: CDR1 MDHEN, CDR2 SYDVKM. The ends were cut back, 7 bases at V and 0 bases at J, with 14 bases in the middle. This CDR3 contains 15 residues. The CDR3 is CASIPGGTSTDTQYF. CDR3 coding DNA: TGTGCCAGCATCCCTGGGGGTACTAGCACAGATACGCAGTATTTT.

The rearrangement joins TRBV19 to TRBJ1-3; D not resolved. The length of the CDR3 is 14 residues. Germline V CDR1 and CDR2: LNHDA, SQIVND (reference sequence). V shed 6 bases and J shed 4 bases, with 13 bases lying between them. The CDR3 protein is CASRLTGGGNTIYF. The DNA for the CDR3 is TGTGCCAGTAGACTGACGGGCGGAGGAAACACCATATATTTT. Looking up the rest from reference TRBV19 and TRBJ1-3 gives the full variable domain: DGGITQSPKYLFRKEGQNVTLSCEQNLNHDAMYWYRQDPGQGLRLIYYSQIVNDFQKGDIAEGYSVSREKKESFPLTVTSAQKNPTAFYLCASRLTGGGNTIYFGEGSWLTVV.

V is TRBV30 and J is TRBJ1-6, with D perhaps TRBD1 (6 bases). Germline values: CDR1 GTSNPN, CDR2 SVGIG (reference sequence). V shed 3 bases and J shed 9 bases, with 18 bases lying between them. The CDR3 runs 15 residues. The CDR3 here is CAWRPRGGTGSPLHF. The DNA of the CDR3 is TGTGCCTGGAGGCCAAGGGGGGGCACGGGTTCACCCCTCCACTTT.

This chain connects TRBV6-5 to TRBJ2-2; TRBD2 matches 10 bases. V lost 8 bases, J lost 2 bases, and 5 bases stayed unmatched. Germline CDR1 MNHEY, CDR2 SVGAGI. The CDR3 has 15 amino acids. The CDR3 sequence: CASLSGGVNTGELFF. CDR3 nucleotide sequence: TGTGCCAGCCTAAGCGGGGGGGTAAACACCGGGGAGCTGTTTTTT.

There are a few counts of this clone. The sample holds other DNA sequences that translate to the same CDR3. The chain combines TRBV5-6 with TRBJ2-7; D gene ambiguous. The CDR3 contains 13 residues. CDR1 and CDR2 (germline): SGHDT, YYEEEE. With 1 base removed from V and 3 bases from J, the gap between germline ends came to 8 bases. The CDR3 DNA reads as TGTGCCAGCAGCTTGCCTGCCGGCTACGAGCAGTACTTC. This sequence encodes CASSLPAGYEQYF.

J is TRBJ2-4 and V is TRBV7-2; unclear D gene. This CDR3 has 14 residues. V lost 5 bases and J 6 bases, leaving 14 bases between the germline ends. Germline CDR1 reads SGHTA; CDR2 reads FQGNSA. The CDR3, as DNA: TGTGCCAGCAGCCGCACTACGGCTGGAAACATTCAGTACTTC. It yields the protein CASSRTTAGNIQYF.

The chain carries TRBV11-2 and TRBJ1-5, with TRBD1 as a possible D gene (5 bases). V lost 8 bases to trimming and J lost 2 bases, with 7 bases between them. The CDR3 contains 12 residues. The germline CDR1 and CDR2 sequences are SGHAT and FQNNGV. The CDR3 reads CASGDGNQPQHF. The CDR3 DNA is TGTGCCAGCGGGGACGGCAATCAGCCCCAGCATTTT.

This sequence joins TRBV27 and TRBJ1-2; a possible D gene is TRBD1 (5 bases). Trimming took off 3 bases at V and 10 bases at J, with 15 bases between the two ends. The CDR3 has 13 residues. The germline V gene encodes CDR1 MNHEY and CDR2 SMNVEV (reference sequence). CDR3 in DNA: TGTGCCAGCAGTTTCACAGGACTAGGGGACTACACCTTC. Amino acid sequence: CASSFTGLGDYTF.

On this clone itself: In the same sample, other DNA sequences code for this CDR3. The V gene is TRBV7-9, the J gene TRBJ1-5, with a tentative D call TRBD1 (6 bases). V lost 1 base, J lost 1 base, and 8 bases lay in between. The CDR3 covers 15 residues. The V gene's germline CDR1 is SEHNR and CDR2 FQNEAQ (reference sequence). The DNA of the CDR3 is TGTGCCAGCAGCTTAGGGGACACGAGCAATCAGCCCCAGCATTTT. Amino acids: CASSLGDTSNQPQHF. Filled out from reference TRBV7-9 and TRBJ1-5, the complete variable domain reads DTGVSQNPRHKITKRGQNVTFRCDPISEHNRLYWYRQTLGQGPEFLTYFQNEAQLEKSRLLSDRFSAERPKGSFSTLEIQRTEQGDSAMYLCASSLGDTSNQPQHFGDGTRLSIL.

The CDR3 spells CASSESGPGSPLHF. The CDR3 DNA sequence: TGTGCCAGCAGTGAGTCAGGCCCGGGTTCACCCCTCCACTTT. This chain links TRBV2 with TRBJ1-6; D not certain. The CDR3 covers 14 residues. Germline V CDR1 and CDR2: SNHLY, FYNNEI. Trimming cost V 3 bases and J 9 bases, with 12 bases left between them.